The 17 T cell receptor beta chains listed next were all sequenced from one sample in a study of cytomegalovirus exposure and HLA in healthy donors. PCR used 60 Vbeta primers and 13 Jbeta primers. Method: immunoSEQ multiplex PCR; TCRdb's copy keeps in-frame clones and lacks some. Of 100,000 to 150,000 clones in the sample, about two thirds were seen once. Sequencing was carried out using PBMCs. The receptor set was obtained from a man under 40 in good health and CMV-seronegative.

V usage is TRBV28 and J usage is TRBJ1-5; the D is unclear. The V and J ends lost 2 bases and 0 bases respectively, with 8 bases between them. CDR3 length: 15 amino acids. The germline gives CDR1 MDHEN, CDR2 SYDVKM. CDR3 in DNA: TGTGCCAGCAGTTTAGAACTTAATAGCAATCAGCCCCAGCATTTT. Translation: CASSLELNSNQPQHF.

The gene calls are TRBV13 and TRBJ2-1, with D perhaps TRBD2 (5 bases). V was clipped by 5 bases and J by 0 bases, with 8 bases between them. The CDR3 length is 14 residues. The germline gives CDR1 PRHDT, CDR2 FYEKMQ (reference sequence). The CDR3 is CASSPRGSYNEQFF. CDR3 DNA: TGTGCCAGCAGCCCCCGGGGCTCCTACAATGAGCAGTTCTTC.

The CDR3, as DNA: TGTGCCATCAGTGAGTCGAGTACAGGGGAGTTTGGCTACACCTTC. It specifies CAISESSTGEFGYTF. This chain connects TRBV10-3 to TRBJ1-2; 7 nucleotides align to TRBD1. CDR3 length: 15 residues. Germline CDR1 and CDR2: ENHRY and SYGVKD. V gave up 0 bases and J gave up 7 bases; unmatched junction bases: 8.

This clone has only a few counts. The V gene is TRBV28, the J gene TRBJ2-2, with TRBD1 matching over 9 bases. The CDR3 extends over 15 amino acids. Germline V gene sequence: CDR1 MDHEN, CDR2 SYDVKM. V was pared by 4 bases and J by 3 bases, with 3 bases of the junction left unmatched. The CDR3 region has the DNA TGTGCCAGCAGTTATGGGGACAGGGACACCGGGGAGCTGTTTTTT. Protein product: CASSYGDRDTGELFF.

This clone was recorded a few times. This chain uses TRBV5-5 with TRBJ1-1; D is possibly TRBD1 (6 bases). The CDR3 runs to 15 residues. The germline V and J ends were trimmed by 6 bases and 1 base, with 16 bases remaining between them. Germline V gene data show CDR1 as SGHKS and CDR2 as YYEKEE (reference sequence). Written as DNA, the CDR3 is TGTGCCAGCAAAAATACAGGGTTCGGGAACACTGAAGCTTTCTTT. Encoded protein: CASKNTGFGNTEAFF.

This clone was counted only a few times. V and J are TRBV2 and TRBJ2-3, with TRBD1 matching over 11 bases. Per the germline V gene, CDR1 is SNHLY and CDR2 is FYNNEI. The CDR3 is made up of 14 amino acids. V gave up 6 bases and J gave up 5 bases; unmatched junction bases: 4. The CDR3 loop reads CASSRDRGEDTQYF. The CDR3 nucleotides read TGTGCCAGCAGCCGGGACAGGGGGGAAGATACGCAGTATTTT. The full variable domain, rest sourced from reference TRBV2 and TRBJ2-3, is EPEVTQTPSHQVTQMGQEVILRCVPISNHLYFYWYRQILGQKVEFLVSFYNNEISEKSEIFDDQFSVERPDGSNFTLKIRSTKLEDSAMYFCASSRDRGEDTQYFGPGTRLTVL.

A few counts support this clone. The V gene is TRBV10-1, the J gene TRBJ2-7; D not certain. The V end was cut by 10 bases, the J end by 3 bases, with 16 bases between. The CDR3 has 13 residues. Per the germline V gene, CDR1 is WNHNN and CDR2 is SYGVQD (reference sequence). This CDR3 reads CATLTEIFYEQYF. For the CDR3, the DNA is TGCGCCACTCTGACGGAGATTTTCTACGAGCAGTACTTC.

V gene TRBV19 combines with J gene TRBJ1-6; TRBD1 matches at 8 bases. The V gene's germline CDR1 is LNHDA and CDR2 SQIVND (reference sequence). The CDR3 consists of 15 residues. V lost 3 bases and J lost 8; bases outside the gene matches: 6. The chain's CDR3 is CASSIQGQGDSPLHF. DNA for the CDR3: TGTGCCAGTAGTATCCAAGGACAGGGTGATTCACCCCTCCACTTT.

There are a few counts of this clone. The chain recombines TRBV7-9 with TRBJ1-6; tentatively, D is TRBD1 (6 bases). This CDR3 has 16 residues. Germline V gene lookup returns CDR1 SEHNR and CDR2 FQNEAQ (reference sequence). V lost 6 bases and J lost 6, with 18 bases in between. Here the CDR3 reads CASRENRVRGNSPLHF. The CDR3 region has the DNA TGTGCCAGCAGAGAAAACAGGGTTAGGGGTAATTCACCCCTCCACTTT.

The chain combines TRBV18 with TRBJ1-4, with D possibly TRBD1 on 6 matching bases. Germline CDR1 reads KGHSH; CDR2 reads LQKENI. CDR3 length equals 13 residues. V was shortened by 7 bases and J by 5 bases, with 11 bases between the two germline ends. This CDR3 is CASCRTENEKLFF. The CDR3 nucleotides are TGTGCCAGCTGTCGGACAGAGAATGAAAAACTGTTTTTT.

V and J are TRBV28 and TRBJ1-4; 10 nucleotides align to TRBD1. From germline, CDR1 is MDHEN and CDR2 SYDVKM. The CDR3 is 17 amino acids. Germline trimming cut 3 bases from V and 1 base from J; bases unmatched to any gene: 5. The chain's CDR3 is CASSFPGTGVTNEKLFF. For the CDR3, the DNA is TGTGCCAGCAGTTTTCCCGGGACAGGGGTAACTAATGAAAAACTGTTTTTT.

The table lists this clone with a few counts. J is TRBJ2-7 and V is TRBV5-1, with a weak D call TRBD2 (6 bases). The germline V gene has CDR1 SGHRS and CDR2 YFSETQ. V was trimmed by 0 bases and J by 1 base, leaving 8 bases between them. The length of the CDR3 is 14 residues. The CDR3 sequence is CASSLVAGSYEQYF. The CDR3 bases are TGCGCCAGCAGCTTGGTCGCGGGATCCTACGAGCAGTACTTC.

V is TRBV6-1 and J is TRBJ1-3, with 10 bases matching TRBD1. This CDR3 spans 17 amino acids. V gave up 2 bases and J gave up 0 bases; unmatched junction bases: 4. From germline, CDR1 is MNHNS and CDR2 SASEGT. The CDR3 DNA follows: TGTGCCAGCAGTGAATGGGGACAGGGGCGCTCTGGAAACACCATATATTTT. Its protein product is CASSEWGQGRSGNTIYF.

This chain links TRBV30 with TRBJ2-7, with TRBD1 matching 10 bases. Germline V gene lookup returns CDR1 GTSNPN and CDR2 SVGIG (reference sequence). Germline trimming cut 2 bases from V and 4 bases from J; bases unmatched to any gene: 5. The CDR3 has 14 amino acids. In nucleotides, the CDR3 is TGTGCCTGGAGTCGCCGGGACAGGGGATACGAGCAGTACTTC. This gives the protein CAWSRRDRGYEQYF.

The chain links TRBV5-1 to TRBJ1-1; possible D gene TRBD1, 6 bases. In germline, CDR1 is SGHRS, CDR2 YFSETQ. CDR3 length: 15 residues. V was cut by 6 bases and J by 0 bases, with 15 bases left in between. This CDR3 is CASNVQGGLNTEAFF. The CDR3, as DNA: TGCGCCAGCAATGTACAGGGTGGATTGAACACTGAAGCTTTCTTT.

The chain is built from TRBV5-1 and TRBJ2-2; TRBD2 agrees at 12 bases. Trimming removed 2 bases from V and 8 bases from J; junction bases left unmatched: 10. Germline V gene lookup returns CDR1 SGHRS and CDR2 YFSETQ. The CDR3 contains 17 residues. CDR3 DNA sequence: TGCGCCAGCAGCTTCACAAGACTAGCGGGGGTCTCTGGGGAGCTGTTTTTT. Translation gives CASSFTRLAGVSGELFF. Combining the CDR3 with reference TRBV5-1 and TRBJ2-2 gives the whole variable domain KAGVTQTPRYLIKTRGQQVTLSCSPISGHRSVSWYQQTPGQGLQFLFEYFSETQRNKGNFPGRFSGRQFSNSRSEMNVSTLELGDSALYLCASSFTRLAGVSGELFFGEGSRLTVL.

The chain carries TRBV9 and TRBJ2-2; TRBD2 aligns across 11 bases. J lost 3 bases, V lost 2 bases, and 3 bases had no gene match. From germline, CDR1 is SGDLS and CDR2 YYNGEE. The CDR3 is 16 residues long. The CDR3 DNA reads TGTGCCAGCAGCGTGGGTAGCGGGGGGGACACCGGGGAGCTGTTTTTT. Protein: CASSVGSGGDTGELFF.